This T cell receptor beta chain comes out of a study of blood T cell repertoires in COVID-19. About the research overall: COVID-19 samples, acute and convalescent, were from the United States, Italy and Spain. In each case, the material was cDNA or gDNA derived from T cells, B-cell-depleted T cells, or PBMCs.

Libraries were prepared by immunoSEQ multiplex PCR; TCRdb keeps only in-frame clonotypes and omits some of them. The sample contains about 100,000 clones, almost 80% of which appear only once. This clone was picked up a small number of times. Losses at the gene ends were 4 bases for V and 1 base for J; bases not matched to a gene: 7. Germline CDR1 SGHNT, CDR2 YYREEE (reference sequence). This CDR3 contains 15 residues. Material for sequencing was peripheral blood. V is TRBV5-4 and J is TRBJ1-1; 7 nucleotides align to TRBD1. The sequence was collected from a man between 60 and 75 years old with active or convalescent COVID-19. This CDR3 reads CASSNSTGRNTEAFF. The CDR3 DNA reads TGTGCCAGCAGCAACTCGACAGGGAGGAACACTGAAGCTTTCTTT.